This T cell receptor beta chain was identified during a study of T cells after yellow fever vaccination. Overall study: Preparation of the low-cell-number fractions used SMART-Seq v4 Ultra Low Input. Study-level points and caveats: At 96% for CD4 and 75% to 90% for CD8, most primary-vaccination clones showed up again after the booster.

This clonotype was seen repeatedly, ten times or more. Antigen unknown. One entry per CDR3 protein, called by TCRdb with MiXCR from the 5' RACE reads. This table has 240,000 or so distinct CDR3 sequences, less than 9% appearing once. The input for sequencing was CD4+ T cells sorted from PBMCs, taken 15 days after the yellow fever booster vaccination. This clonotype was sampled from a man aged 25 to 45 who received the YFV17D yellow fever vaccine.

This CDR3 is CASSLNSHNEQFF. CDR3 nucleotide sequence: TGTGCCAGCAGCTTAAACTCGCACAATGAGCAGTTCTTC. The chain employs TRBV7-2 and TRBJ2-1; no firm D call. V lost 2 bases and J lost 5, with 7 bases in between. This CDR3 contains 13 residues. Germline V gene sequence: CDR1 SGHTA, CDR2 FQGNSA.